Listed below are T cell receptor beta chains from one sample, sequenced in a study of immune evolution from preneoplasia to lung adenocarcinoma. The data were produced by immunoSEQ multiplex PCR, yet TCRdb's version contains in-frame clones alone and is incomplete. The table includes approximately 14,000 clones, approximately 77% detected once. The sample consisted of FFPE minimally invasive lung adenocarcinoma tissue. The receptors originated from a person aged 60-80 years with lung adenocarcinoma. CDR3s include the opening cysteine and the closing phenylalanine or tryptophan. The order of the fields is J gene, D gene, V gene, CDR3 length, clone size, CDR3 protein, CDR3 DNA. A D gene is named only where the DNA matches it firmly. Clone size is not always given. Where it is, it says once, few, many or a class for expanded clones.

j_gene: TRBJ2-3; d_gene: TRBD2; v_gene: TRBV5-4; len: 13; abundance: NA; CDR3aa: CASSSGGADTQYF; CDR3nt: TGTGCCAGCAGCTCCGGGGGGGCGGATACGCAGTATTTT
j_gene: TRBJ1-1; d_gene: NA; v_gene: TRBV5-1; len: 13; abundance: NA; CDR3aa: CASSLISNTEAFF; CDR3nt: TGCGCCAGCAGCTTAATTTCGAACACTGAAGCTTTCTTT
j_gene: TRBJ1-3; d_gene: TRBD1; v_gene: TRBV28; len: 13; abundance: NA; CDR3aa: CASLQGDGNTIYF; CDR3nt: TGTGCCAGCCTCCAGGGGGATGGAAACACCATATATTTT
j_gene: TRBJ2-1; d_gene: TRBD1; v_gene: TRBV6-5; len: 15; abundance: once; CDR3aa: CASRKTGGLKSEQFF; CDR3nt: TGTGCCAGCAGAAAAACAGGGGGCCTGAAATCTGAGCAGTTCTTC
j_gene: TRBJ2-5; d_gene: NA; v_gene: TRBV18; len: 15; abundance: NA; CDR3aa: CASSPPTAAQETQYF; CDR3nt: TGTGCCAGCTCACCACCGACGGCGGCCCAAGAGACCCAGTACTTC
j_gene: TRBJ1-1; d_gene: NA; v_gene: TRBV7-9; len: 13; abundance: few; CDR3aa: CASSLGKGTEAFF; CDR3nt: TGTGCCAGCAGCTTAGGCAAGGGCACTGAAGCTTTCTTT
j_gene: TRBJ1-5; d_gene: NA; v_gene: TRBV29-1; len: 11; abundance: NA; CDR3aa: CSVAGPQPQHF; CDR3nt: TGCAGCGTTGCAGGGCCTCAGCCCCAGCATTTT
j_gene: TRBJ1-4; d_gene: NA; v_gene: TRBV2; len: 14; abundance: NA; CDR3aa: CASLPSGGWEKLFF; CDR3nt: TGTGCCAGCCTCCCCAGCGGGGGCTGGGAAAAACTGTTTTTT
j_gene: TRBJ1-1; d_gene: NA; v_gene: TRBV7-8; len: 14; abundance: NA; CDR3aa: CASSSLGAGREAFF; CDR3nt: TGTGCCAGCAGCTCCTTGGGGGCTGGGCGTGAAGCTTTCTTT
j_gene: TRBJ2-3; d_gene: NA; v_gene: TRBV28; len: 15; abundance: NA; CDR3aa: CASSLYALGEDTQYF; CDR3nt: TGTGCCAGCAGTTTATATGCCCTAGGGGAGGATACGCAGTATTTT
j_gene: TRBJ1-1; d_gene: NA; v_gene: TRBV13; len: 13; abundance: few; CDR3aa: CASSLGLDLEAFF; CDR3nt: TGTGCCAGCAGCTTAGGCCTCGATCTTGAAGCTTTCTTT
j_gene: TRBJ2-7; d_gene: TRBD1; v_gene: TRBV27; len: 13; abundance: NA; CDR3aa: CASGVERGRIRSF; CDR3nt: TGTGCCAGCGGGGTTGAAAGGGGGCGCATTCGATCTTTC
j_gene: TRBJ2-2; d_gene: NA; v_gene: TRBV7-9; len: 16; abundance: NA; CDR3aa: CASSLDPRRLGGELFF; CDR3nt: TGTGCCAGCAGCTTAGACCCCAGGCGGTTAGGCGGGGAGCTGTTTTTT
j_gene: TRBJ2-5; d_gene: NA; v_gene: TRBV9; len: 15; abundance: NA; CDR3aa: CASSGGQQGGETQYF; CDR3nt: TGTGCCAGCAGCGGGGGACAGCAGGGGGGAGAGACCCAGTACTTC
j_gene: TRBJ1-4; d_gene: TRBD1; v_gene: TRBV28; len: 15; abundance: NA; CDR3aa: CASSYTGQLNEKLFF; CDR3nt: TGTGCCAGCAGTTACACGGGACAGCTTAATGAAAAACTGTTTTTT
j_gene: TRBJ1-1; d_gene: NA; v_gene: TRBV19; len: 17; abundance: NA; CDR3aa: CASSLYGNTRVNTEAFF; CDR3nt: TGTGCCAGTAGTTTATATGGGAACACCCGGGTGAACACTGAAGCTTTCTTT
j_gene: TRBJ2-3; d_gene: NA; v_gene: TRBV28; len: 13; abundance: once; CDR3aa: CAIRGGGTDTQYF; CDR3nt: TGTGCCATACGAGGAGGGGGCACAGATACGCAGTATTTT
j_gene: TRBJ2-7; d_gene: NA; v_gene: TRBV30; len: 14; abundance: NA; CDR3aa: CAWRPRGTSYEQYF; CDR3nt: TGTGCCTGGAGACCCAGGGGAACTTCCTACGAGCAGTACTTC
j_gene: TRBJ2-2; d_gene: NA; v_gene: TRBV2; len: 12; abundance: NA; CDR3aa: CASGLDTGELFF; CDR3nt: TGTGCCAGTGGACTGGACACCGGGGAGCTGTTTTTT
j_gene: TRBJ1-1; d_gene: NA; v_gene: TRBV29-1; len: 12; abundance: NA; CDR3aa: CSVGQSNTEAFF; CDR3nt: TGCAGCGTTGGACAGTCGAACACTGAAGCTTTCTTT
j_gene: TRBJ2-7; d_gene: NA; v_gene: TRBV30; len: 11; abundance: NA; CDR3aa: CAWSVKAEQYF; CDR3nt: TGTGCCTGGAGTGTAAAGGCCGAGCAGTACTTC
j_gene: TRBJ2-4; d_gene: TRBD2; v_gene: TRBV11-3; len: 16; abundance: NA; CDR3aa: CASSSSGTLAKNIQYF; CDR3nt: TGTGCCAGCAGCTCTAGCGGGACTCTAGCCAAAAACATTCAGTACTTC
j_gene: TRBJ1-5; d_gene: TRBD1; v_gene: TRBV5-4; len: 15; abundance: NA; CDR3aa: CASSWGTGVNQPQHF; CDR3nt: TGTGCCAGCAGTTGGGGGACAGGAGTTAATCAGCCCCAGCATTTT
j_gene: TRBJ2-1; d_gene: NA; v_gene: TRBV27; len: 14; abundance: NA; CDR3aa: CASSTTGVYNEQFF; CDR3nt: TGTGCCAGCAGTACGACGGGAGTCTACAATGAGCAGTTCTTC
j_gene: TRBJ1-3; d_gene: NA; v_gene: TRBV25-1; len: 16; abundance: NA; CDR3aa: CASSSLRALGGNTIYF; CDR3nt: TGTGCCAGCAGCTCCCTACGGGCTTTGGGTGGAAACACCATATATTTT
j_gene: TRBJ1-1; d_gene: NA; v_gene: TRBV7-2; len: 13; abundance: NA; CDR3aa: CASSFLGVTEAFF; CDR3nt: TGTGCCAGCAGCTTCCTGGGAGTCACTGAAGCTTTCTTT
j_gene: TRBJ1-1; d_gene: NA; v_gene: TRBV20-1; len: 10; abundance: once; CDR3aa: CSAGDTEAFF; CDR3nt: TGCAGTGCAGGGGACACTGAAGCTTTCTTT
j_gene: TRBJ1-3; d_gene: NA; v_gene: TRBV10-3; len: 15; abundance: NA; CDR3aa: CAISGAGEAGNTIYF; CDR3nt: TGTGCCATCAGTGGTGCAGGGGAGGCTGGAAACACCATATATTTT
j_gene: TRBJ1-2; d_gene: NA; v_gene: TRBV28; len: 13; abundance: once; CDR3aa: CASAGRGGRGYTF; CDR3nt: TGTGCCAGCGCGGGTAGAGGGGGGCGAGGCTACACCTTC
j_gene: TRBJ2-1; d_gene: NA; v_gene: TRBV6-5; len: 14; abundance: once; CDR3aa: CASSSSEHHDEQFF; CDR3nt: TGTGCCAGCAGTTCCAGCGAGCACCACGATGAGCAGTTCTTC
j_gene: TRBJ1-2; d_gene: NA; v_gene: TRBV7-9; len: 13; abundance: NA; CDR3aa: CASSLGISAGYTF; CDR3nt: TGTGCCAGCAGCTTAGGGATATCAGCTGGCTACACCTTC
j_gene: TRBJ2-7; d_gene: NA; v_gene: TRBV18; len: 17; abundance: NA; CDR3aa: CASSPPRLRAPSYEQYF; CDR3nt: TGTGCCAGCTCACCACCGAGGTTAAGGGCGCCATCCTACGAGCAGTACTTC
j_gene: TRBJ2-1; d_gene: NA; v_gene: TRBV7-6; len: 15; abundance: NA; CDR3aa: CASSTREEAYNEQFF; CDR3nt: TGTGCCAGCAGCACCAGGGAAGAGGCTTACAATGAGCAGTTCTTC
j_gene: TRBJ2-3; d_gene: TRBD1; v_gene: TRBV7-3; len: 14; abundance: NA; CDR3aa: CASRRETGTDTQYF; CDR3nt: TGTGCCAGCAGGAGAGAGACAGGGACAGATACGCAGTATTTT
j_gene: TRBJ1-1; d_gene: NA; v_gene: TRBV19; len: 15; abundance: NA; CDR3aa: CASSKLQGINTEAFF; CDR3nt: TGTGCCAGTAGTAAACTACAGGGTATCAACACTGAAGCTTTCTTT
j_gene: TRBJ1-1; d_gene: NA; v_gene: TRBV19; len: 12; abundance: NA; CDR3aa: CASSHDRLGAFF; CDR3nt: TGTGCCAGTAGTCACGACAGGCTCGGAGCTTTCTTT
j_gene: TRBJ1-2; d_gene: TRBD1; v_gene: TRBV18; len: 17; abundance: NA; CDR3aa: CASSPYYGQGISSGYTF; CDR3nt: TGTGCCAGCTCACCATATTATGGACAGGGGATAAGTAGTGGCTACACCTTC
j_gene: TRBJ1-4; d_gene: NA; v_gene: TRBV7-2; len: 15; abundance: NA; CDR3aa: CASSLARIKNEKLFF; CDR3nt: TGTGCCAGCAGCTTAGCCCGGATCAAGAATGAAAAACTGTTTTTT
j_gene: TRBJ2-1; d_gene: TRBD2; v_gene: TRBV7-9; len: 15; abundance: NA; CDR3aa: CASKIVSTSGNEQFF; CDR3nt: TGTGCCAGCAAAATAGTCTCGACTAGCGGCAATGAGCAGTTCTTC
j_gene: TRBJ1-3; d_gene: NA; v_gene: TRBV6-4; len: 13; abundance: NA; CDR3aa: CASPRVTGNTIYF; CDR3nt: TGTGCCAGCCCCAGGGTAACTGGAAACACCATATATTTT
j_gene: TRBJ2-1; d_gene: NA; v_gene: TRBV5-6; len: 16; abundance: NA; CDR3aa: CASSLYGISSYNEQFF; CDR3nt: TGTGCCAGCAGCTTGTACGGGATTAGCTCCTACAATGAGCAGTTCTTC
j_gene: TRBJ1-4; d_gene: TRBD1; v_gene: TRBV18; len: 15; abundance: NA; CDR3aa: CASSRKDRTNEKLFF; CDR3nt: TGTGCCAGCTCGCGGAAGGACAGGACTAATGAAAAACTGTTTTTT
j_gene: TRBJ2-3; d_gene: NA; v_gene: TRBV27; len: 12; abundance: once; CDR3aa: CASIGLEDTQYF; CDR3nt: TGTGCCAGCATAGGACTTGAAGATACGCAGTATTTT
j_gene: TRBJ1-4; d_gene: TRBD1; v_gene: TRBV6-6; len: 14; abundance: NA; CDR3aa: CASSFDTGGEKLFF; CDR3nt: TGTGCCAGCAGTTTCGATACAGGGGGTGAAAAACTGTTTTTT
j_gene: TRBJ1-5; d_gene: TRBD1; v_gene: TRBV19; len: 14; abundance: NA; CDR3aa: CASSPDRGAQPQHF; CDR3nt: TGTGCCAGTAGTCCCGACAGGGGAGCTCAGCCCCAGCATTTT
j_gene: TRBJ2-3; d_gene: NA; v_gene: TRBV5-1; len: 15; abundance: NA; CDR3aa: CASSLGERSTDTQYF; CDR3nt: TGCGCCAGCAGCTTGGGGGAGAGAAGCACAGATACGCAGTATTTT
j_gene: TRBJ1-3; d_gene: NA; v_gene: TRBV28; len: 14; abundance: NA; CDR3aa: CASTRGGSGNTIYF; CDR3nt: TGTGCCAGCACCCGCGGCGGGTCTGGAAACACCATATATTTT
j_gene: TRBJ2-5; d_gene: NA; v_gene: TRBV7-9; len: 15; abundance: NA; CDR3aa: CASSQLGGATETQYF; CDR3nt: TGTGCCAGCAGCCAATTAGGGGGGGCCACAGAGACCCAGTACTTC
j_gene: TRBJ2-3; d_gene: NA; v_gene: TRBV7-9; len: 12; abundance: NA; CDR3aa: CASSLGVGTQYF; CDR3nt: TGTGCCAGCAGCTTGGGAGTTGGTACGCAGTATTTT
j_gene: TRBJ1-4; d_gene: NA; v_gene: TRBV4-3; len: 14; abundance: once; CDR3aa: CASSQEWTDEKLFF; CDR3nt: TGCGCCAGCAGCCAAGAGTGGACAGATGAAAAACTGTTTTTT
j_gene: TRBJ2-7; d_gene: NA; v_gene: TRBV29-1; len: 14; abundance: NA; CDR3aa: CSVSGADSNYEQYF; CDR3nt: TGCAGCGTTTCCGGGGCGGACTCCAACTACGAGCAGTACTTC
j_gene: TRBJ1-4; d_gene: TRBD1; v_gene: TRBV30; len: 16; abundance: NA; CDR3aa: CAWSGPATGTNEKLFF; CDR3nt: TGTGCCTGGAGTGGCCCAGCGACAGGGACTAATGAAAAACTGTTTTTT
j_gene: TRBJ2-1; d_gene: TRBD1; v_gene: TRBV10-2; len: 15; abundance: NA; CDR3aa: CASTSGTVSYNEQFF; CDR3nt: TGCGCCAGCACTTCCGGGACAGTCTCCTACAATGAGCAGTTCTTC
j_gene: TRBJ1-3; d_gene: NA; v_gene: TRBV5-7; len: 14; abundance: NA; CDR3aa: CASSLVGTGNTIYF; CDR3nt: TGTGCCAGCAGCTTGGTAGGGACTGGAAACACCATATATTTT
j_gene: TRBJ2-7; d_gene: TRBD1; v_gene: TRBV23-1; len: 20; abundance: NA; CDR3aa: CASSQSGGTGTGYFICEQYF; CDR3nt: TGCGCCAGCAGTCAATCGGGGGGAACCGGGACAGGGTATTTTATCTGCGAGCAGTACTTC